At least ten counts were recorded for the clone carrying this T cell receptor (beta chain). Antigen specificity is unknown. It was by quantitative 5'-RACE with molecular barcodes that TCR beta libraries were made. MiXCR, run by TCRdb on the 5' RACE reads, gives a single entry per CDR3 protein. Seen here are about 7,900 distinct CDR3 sequences, 3.9% observed once, and the top ten hold about 10%. These data are taken from a study of CD8 T cells in ankylosing spondylitis. Whole-study findings and limits: A number of the motif variants had already been described in reactive arthritis synovial fluid and blood. Disease-linked clones bore a CD8+ phenotype and were relatively rare in peripheral blood.

This CDR3 is built from 15 residues. The junction had 10 bases not matched to a gene; V was cut back by 2 bases and J by 6 bases. CDR1 SGDLS and CDR2 YYNGEE come from the germline V gene. The V and J genes are TRBV9 and TRBJ2-7, with 8 bases lining up with TRBD1. The sequence was obtained from a female donor with ankylosing spondylitis or in good health (not recorded which). Material for sequencing was blood, either unsorted or a sorted T cell fraction (not recorded which). Here the CDR3 reads CASSVSGGEGSEQYF. In nucleotides, the CDR3 is TGTGCCAGCAGCGTTTCAGGGGGCGAGGGATCCGAGCAGTACTTC.